Listed here are 20 T cell receptor beta chains from one sample, sequenced in a study of tumor-infiltrating lymphocytes in primary liver carcinoma. RNA and DNA were co-extracted from about 19-30 mg of unsorted bulk tissue. Total RNA (around 0.45 ug) served as template for TCR beta cDNA synthesis primed by a constant-region primer. Each TCR beta library was derived from three nested multiplex PCR rounds that employed slightly modified ARM-PCR. The first two PCR rounds used TRBV1-TRBV30 forward primers with a C-beta reverse primer, about 10 cycles each. A single record per CDR3 protein comes from TCRdb applying MiXCR to the multiplex PCR reads. The repertoire holds about 84,000 distinct CDR3 sequences, with around 70% as singletons. The sequenced material came from liver tumor tissue from sampling region 1. Subset of the sample: tumor region T1, superior pole. These TCRs come from a man aged 35 to 55 with primary liver carcinoma and hepatitis B virus infection.

With regard to this clonotype: One junction end does not reproduce the germline sequence, and a read error may be involved. The chain couples TRBV6-5 to TRBJ2-2, with D possibly TRBD2 on 5 matching bases. Germline values: CDR1 MNHEY, CDR2 SVGAGI. The CDR3 runs to 15 residues. In DNA, the CDR3 is TGTGCCAGCTCTAGCAGGAGGATGAACACCGGGGAGCTGGTTTTT. It specifies CASSSRRMNTGELVF.

The rearrangement joins TRBV20-1 to TRBJ2-5, with 7 nucleotides matching TRBD1. In germline, CDR1 is DFQATT, CDR2 SNEGSKA (reference sequence). The ends lost 6 bases at V and 2 bases at J; junction bases unmatched: 6. The CDR3 loop spans 13 amino acids. In nucleotides, the CDR3 is TGCAGTGCCGTTTACAGGGGTCAAGAGACCCAGTACTTC. Its translation: CSAVYRGQETQYF.

In this sample, this clonotype turned up once. This CDR3 fails to terminate in the conserved phenylalanine or tryptophan, so it likely reflects a read error. It is unclear where the CDR3 begins or ends on the DNA, so no DNA is shown, and the CDR3 is as TCRdb lists it. V is TRBV6-5 and J is TRBJ1-1. The germline V gene encodes CDR1 MNHEY and CDR2 SVGAGI. The CDR3 numbers 14 amino acids, ends counted. The CDR3 loop is CASSPGGMNTEAFL.

Ten or more counts support this clonotype. The V call is TRBV7-8, the J call TRBJ2-5; D remains unclear. The V and J ends lost 5 bases and 4 bases respectively, with 8 bases between them. The CDR3 has 12 amino acids. From germline, CDR1 is SGHVS and CDR2 FQNEAQ. In DNA form, the CDR3 reads TGTGCCAGCAGCCCCTTGCTAGAGACCCAGTACTTC. Its protein product is CASSPLLETQYF.

The rearrangement links TRBV11-2 to TRBJ2-3; D call uncertain. The germline V gene encodes CDR1 SGHAT and CDR2 FQNNGV. The V and J ends lost 5 bases and 13 bases respectively, with 19 bases between them. The CDR3 runs 13 residues. In DNA form, the CDR3 reads TGTGCCAGCAGCCCCTACGGCGCAGATACAGAGTATTTT. Translating it yields CASSPYGADTEYF.

Concerning this clonotype itself: This may come from a read error, since a much larger clone is one base off. This chain connects TRBV25-1 to TRBJ2-7; the D is unclear. The CDR3 contains 12 residues. Germline assignment: CDR1 MGHDK and CDR2 SYGVNS. The V end was cut by 7 bases, the J end by 4 bases, with 11 bases between. This CDR3 reads CASTVDRYEQYF. The CDR3 DNA reads TGTGCCAGCACCGTTGACCGTTACGAGCAGTACTTC.

As regards this clonotype: An end of the junction differs from the germline gene, which may be a read error. The gene calls are TRBV12-3 or TRBV12-4 and TRBJ2-2; maybe TRBD2 (6 bases). The CDR3 runs 17 residues. The CDR3 sequence: CASSLRSSGPSTRELFF. The DNA of the CDR3 is TGTGCCAGCAGTTTACGGAGTAGCGGCCCATCCACCAGGGAGCTGTTTTTT.

As to this clonotype: The junction shows a germline mismatch at one end, possibly a read error. The chain uses TRBV29-1 and TRBJ2-7; the match to TRBD1 covers 9 bases. Germline CDR1 SQVTM, CDR2 ANQGSEA. The CDR3 extends over 14 amino acids. The DNA for the CDR3 is TGCAGCGCTGAAGGGCACAGGGGGCCGAACGAGCAGTACTTC. It encodes CSAEGHRGPNEQYF.

In regard to this clonotype: The junction departs from germline at one end; a sequencing error may be responsible. The chain combines TRBV6-5 with TRBJ2-7; 10 nucleotides match TRBD1. Germline CDR1 MNHEY, CDR2 SVGAGI. This CDR3 contains 13 residues. CDR3 nucleotide sequence: TGTCCCAGTAACCGGGACAGGGGCTACGAGCAGCACTTC. It translates to CPSNRDRGYEQHF.

This clonotype was found once. At one end the junction does not follow the germline gene, possibly because of a read error. J is TRBJ2-6 and V is TRBV6-5; a weak D match, TRBD1 (6 bases). CDR1 and CDR2 from the germline V gene are MNHEY and SVGAGI. This CDR3 comprises 17 residues. The CDR3, as DNA: TGTGCCAGCAGATTAGAACAGGGATCCTCTGGAGCCAACGTCCTGACTTTC. It translates to CASRLEQGSSGANVLTF.

This clonotype was seen a few times. This chain uses TRBV18 with TRBJ2-7; D perhaps matches TRBD2 (6 bases). This CDR3 has 14 residues. Germline V lookup: CDR1 KGHSH, CDR2 LQKENI. Deletions cut 0 bases from V and 2 bases from J, with 8 bases between. The CDR3 DNA reads TGTGCCAGCTCACCACCGGGAGGCACCTACGAGCAGTACTTC. Amino acid sequence: CASSPPGGTYEQYF.

The rearrangement links TRBV19 to TRBJ2-2, with D possibly TRBD2 on 5 matching bases. CDR3 length equals 15 residues. CDR1 and CDR2 from the germline V gene are LNHDA and SQIVND (reference sequence). The CDR3, as DNA: TGTCCGTCTCGACTGAAGGAGGCGAACACCGGGGAGCTGTTTTTT. Its translation: CPSRLKEANTGELFF.

This clonotype appeared many times. CDR3 residues: CASSLSGGETQYF. In nucleotides, the CDR3 is TGTGCCAGCAGTTTATCCGGGGGAGAGACCCAGTACTTC. The rearrangement links TRBV12-3 or TRBV12-4 to TRBJ2-5; TRBD2 is a possible D gene (6 bases). The CDR3 runs 13 residues. V was trimmed by 2 bases and J by 4 bases, leaving 8 bases between them.

This clonotype has at least ten counts. The chain combines TRBV7-9 with TRBJ2-1; no firm D call. CDR1 is SEHNR, CDR2 FQNEAQ, per germline (reference sequence). CDR3 length: 14 residues. The V gene lost 5 bases and the J gene lost 4 bases, with 12 bases spanning the gap. This chain's CDR3 is CASSTTSFYNEQFF. The CDR3 DNA reads TGTGCCAGCAGCACGACCTCCTTTTACAATGAGCAGTTCTTC.

On this clonotype itself: An end of the junction does not agree with germline; a read error may underlie this. This chain uses TRBV6-1 with TRBJ2-4, with 10 bases aligning to TRBD2. The CDR3 is made up of 15 amino acids. From germline, CDR1 is MNHNS and CDR2 SASEGT. The CDR3 here is CTSSEALAGENIQYF. For the CDR3, the DNA is TGTACCAGCAGTGAGGCGCTAGCGGGAGAAAACATTCAGTACTTC.

The rearrangement joins TRBV11-2 to TRBJ2-5; D assignment may be TRBD1 or TRBD2 (5 bases each). The CDR3 runs 16 residues. Germline V gene sequence: CDR1 SGHAT, CDR2 FQNNGV. Deletions cut 11 bases from V and 0 bases from J, with 22 bases between. CDR3 coding DNA: TGTGCCGGCAAATCCCGGGACCCGGCCCACCAAGAGACCCAGTACTTC. It yields the protein CAGKSRDPAHQETQYF.

This rearrangement joins TRBV29-1 to TRBJ2-3; D possibly corresponds to TRBD1 (6 bases). Germline V gives CDR1 SQVTM, CDR2 ANQGSEA. The CDR3 extends over 14 amino acids. Trimming took 7 bases from V and 2 from J, leaving 16 bases between them. The CDR3 region has the DNA TGCAGCGGAGGGGACAAGGGGCCCACAGATACGCAGTATTTT. It encodes CSGGDKGPTDTQYF.

The count of this clonotype is one. The chain couples TRBV6-6 to TRBJ1-3; D ambiguous. This CDR3 is 15 amino acids long. Trimming cost V 4 bases and J 4 bases, with 14 bases left between them. Looked up from germline, CDR1 is MNHNY and CDR2 is SVGAGI (reference sequence). CDR3 DNA: TGTGCCAGCAGTTTCGATGCAACCAGAGGAAACACCATATATTTT. This gives the protein CASSFDATRGNTIYF.

A note on this clonotype: One junction end disagrees with the germline gene, perhaps due to a read error. This CDR3 reads CASSFRGEANVLSF. Here the CDR3 DNA reads TGTGCCAGCAGCTTTAGGGGGGAGGCCAACGTCCTGTCATTC. The chain links TRBV5-6 to TRBJ2-6, with D tentatively TRBD1 or TRBD2 (6 bases each). This CDR3 is built from 14 residues. Germline assignment: CDR1 SGHDT and CDR2 YYEEEE.

In regard to this clonotype: Possible read error: a much larger clone is one base away. The chain uses TRBV28 and TRBJ1-5; 9 bases agree with TRBD1. Germline CDR1 is MDHEN and CDR2 is SYDVKM. This CDR3 contains 13 residues. The DNA for the CDR3 is TGTGCAACCGGGACAGGGATCACCCAGCCCCAGCATTTT. Translating it yields CATGTGITQPQHF.